This T cell receptor beta chain was sequenced during a study of cytomegalovirus exposure and HLA in healthy donors. Notes on the study in general: The study designated 150 or so TCR beta chains cytomegalovirus-associated. TCR sequences were mostly rare, though some public TCRs occurred in many donors. Most subjects had HLA-A and HLA-B alleles reportedly predicted accurately by TCR beta sequences. Testing in vitro showed a few CMV-associated chains specific for CMV antigens.

Primers: 60 Vbeta forward and 13 Jbeta reverse. Data came from immunoSEQ multiplex PCR; TCRdb stores just in-frame clones and leaves some out. The profile shows some 160,000 clones, roughly 85% of them singletons. In the case of this clone: Antigen unknown.

V gave up 0 bases and J gave up 5 bases; unmatched junction bases: 4. This CDR3 spans 15 amino acids. CDR1 MRHNA and CDR2 SNTAGT come from the germline V gene. J is TRBJ2-3 and V is TRBV6-4; TRBD2 agrees at 8 bases. Sequenced: PBMCs. The sequence derives from a woman aged 40 to 50 in good health and CMV-seronegative. The CDR3 sequence is CASSDSGGGIDTQYF. CDR3 DNA: TGTGCCAGCAGTGACTCGGGCGGGGGGATAGATACGCAGTATTTT.